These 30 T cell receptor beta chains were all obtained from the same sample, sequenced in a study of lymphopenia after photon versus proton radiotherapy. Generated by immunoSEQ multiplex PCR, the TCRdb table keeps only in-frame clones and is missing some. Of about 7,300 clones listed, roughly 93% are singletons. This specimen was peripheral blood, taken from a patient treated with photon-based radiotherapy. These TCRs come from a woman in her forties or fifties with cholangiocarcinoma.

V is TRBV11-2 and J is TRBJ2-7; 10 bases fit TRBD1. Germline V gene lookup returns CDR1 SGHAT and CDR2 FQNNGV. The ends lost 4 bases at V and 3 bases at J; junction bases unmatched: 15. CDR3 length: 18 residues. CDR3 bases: TGTGCCAGCAGCTACCGACGACAGGGGGCGACCCTAGACTACGAGCAGTACTTC. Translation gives CASSYRRQGATLDYEQYF.

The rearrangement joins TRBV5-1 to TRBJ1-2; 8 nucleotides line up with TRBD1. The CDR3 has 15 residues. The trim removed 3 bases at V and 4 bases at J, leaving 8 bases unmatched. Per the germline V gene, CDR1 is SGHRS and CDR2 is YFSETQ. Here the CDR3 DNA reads TGCGCCAGCAGCTCCGACAGGGGCCATAGCTATGGCTACACCTTC. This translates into CASSSDRGHSYGYTF.

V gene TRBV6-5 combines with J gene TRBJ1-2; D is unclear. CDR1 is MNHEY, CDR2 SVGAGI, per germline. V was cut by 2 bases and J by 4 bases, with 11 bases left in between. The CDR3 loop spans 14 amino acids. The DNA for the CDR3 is TGTGCCAGCAGTTACATCGGGCCGAGCTATGGCTACACCTTC. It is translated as CASSYIGPSYGYTF.

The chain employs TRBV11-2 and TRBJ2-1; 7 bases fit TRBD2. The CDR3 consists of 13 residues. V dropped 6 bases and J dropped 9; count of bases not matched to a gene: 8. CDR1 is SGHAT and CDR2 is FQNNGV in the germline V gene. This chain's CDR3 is CASRPTGEGEQFF. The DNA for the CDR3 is TGTGCCAGCAGACCTACGGGGGAGGGTGAGCAGTTCTTC.

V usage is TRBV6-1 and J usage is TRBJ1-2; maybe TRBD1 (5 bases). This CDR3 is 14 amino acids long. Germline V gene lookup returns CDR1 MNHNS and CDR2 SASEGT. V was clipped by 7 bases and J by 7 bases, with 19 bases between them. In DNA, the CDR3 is TGTGCCAGCACTGCAGGGAATCCCCCCTCTGGCTACACCTTC. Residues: CASTAGNPPSGYTF.

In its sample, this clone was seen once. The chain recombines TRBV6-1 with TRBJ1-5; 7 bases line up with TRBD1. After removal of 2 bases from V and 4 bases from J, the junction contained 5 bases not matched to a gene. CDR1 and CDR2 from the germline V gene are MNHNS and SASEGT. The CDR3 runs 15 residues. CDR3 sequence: CASSETRDRNQPQHF. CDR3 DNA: TGTGCCAGCAGTGAAACAAGGGACAGAAATCAGCCCCAGCATTTT.

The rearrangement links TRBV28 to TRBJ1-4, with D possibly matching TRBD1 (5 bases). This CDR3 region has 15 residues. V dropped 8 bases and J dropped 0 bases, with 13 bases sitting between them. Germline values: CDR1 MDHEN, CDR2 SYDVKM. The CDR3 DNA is TGTGCCAGCTATAGAGAGGGGACAACTAATGAAAAACTGTTTTTT. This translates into CASYREGTTNEKLFF.

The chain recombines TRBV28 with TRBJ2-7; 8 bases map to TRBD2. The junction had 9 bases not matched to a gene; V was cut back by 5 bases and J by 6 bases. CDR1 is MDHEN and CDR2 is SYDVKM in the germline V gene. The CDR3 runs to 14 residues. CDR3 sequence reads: CASSPTPAGAEQYF. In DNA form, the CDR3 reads TGTGCCAGCAGTCCCACACCAGCGGGGGCCGAGCAGTACTTC. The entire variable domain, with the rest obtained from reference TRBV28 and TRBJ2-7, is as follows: DVKVTQSSRYLVKRTGEKVFLECVQDMDHENMFWYRQDPGLGLRLIYFSYDVKMKEKGDIPEGYSVSREKKERFSLILESASTNQTSMYLCASSPTPAGAEQYFGPGTRLTVT.

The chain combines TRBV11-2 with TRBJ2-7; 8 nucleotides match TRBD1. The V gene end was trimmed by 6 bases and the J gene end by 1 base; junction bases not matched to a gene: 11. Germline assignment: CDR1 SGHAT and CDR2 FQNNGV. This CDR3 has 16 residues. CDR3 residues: CASSVAGQGFSYEQYF. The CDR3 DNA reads TGTGCCAGCAGTGTGGCTGGACAGGGATTTTCCTACGAGCAGTACTTC.

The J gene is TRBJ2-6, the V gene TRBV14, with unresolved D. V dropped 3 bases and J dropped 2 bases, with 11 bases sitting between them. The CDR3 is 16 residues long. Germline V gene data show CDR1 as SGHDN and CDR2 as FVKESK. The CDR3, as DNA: TGTGCCAGCAGCCATGGATTTCGCCCTGGGGCCAACGTCCTGACTTTC. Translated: CASSHGFRPGANVLTF. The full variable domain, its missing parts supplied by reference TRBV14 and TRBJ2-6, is EAGVTQFPSHSVIEKGQTVTLRCDPISGHDNLYWYRRVMGKEIKFLLHFVKESKQDESGMPNNRFLAERTGGTYSTLKVQPAELEDSGVYFCASSHGFRPGANVLTFGAGSRLTVL.

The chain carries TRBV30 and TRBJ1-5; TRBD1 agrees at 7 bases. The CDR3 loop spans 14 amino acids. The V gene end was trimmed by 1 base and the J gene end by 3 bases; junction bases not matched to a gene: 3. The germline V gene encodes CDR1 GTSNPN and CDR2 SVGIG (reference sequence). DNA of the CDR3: TGTGCCTGGAGTGCGACAGGGAACAATCAGCCCCAGCATTTT. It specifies CAWSATGNNQPQHF.

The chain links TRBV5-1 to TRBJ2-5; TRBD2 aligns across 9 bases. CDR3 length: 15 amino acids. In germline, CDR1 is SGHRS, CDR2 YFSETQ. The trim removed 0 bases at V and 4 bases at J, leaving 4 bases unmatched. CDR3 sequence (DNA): TGCGCCAGCAGCTTGGACGCGGGGGGGCGAGAGACCCAGTACTTC. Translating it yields CASSLDAGGRETQYF.

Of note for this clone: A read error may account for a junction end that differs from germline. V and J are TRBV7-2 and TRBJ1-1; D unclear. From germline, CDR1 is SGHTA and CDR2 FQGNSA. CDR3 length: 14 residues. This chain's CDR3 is CASTVIGSAAEVFF. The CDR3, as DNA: TGTGCCAGCACCGTTATTGGTTCAGCGGCTGAAGTTTTCTTT. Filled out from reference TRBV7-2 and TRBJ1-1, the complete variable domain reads GAGVSQSPSNKVTEKGKDVELRCDPISGHTALYWYRQSLGQGLEFLIYFQGNSAPDKSGLPSDRFSAERTGGSVSTLTIQRTQQEDSAVYLCASTVIGSAAEVFFGQGTRLTVV.

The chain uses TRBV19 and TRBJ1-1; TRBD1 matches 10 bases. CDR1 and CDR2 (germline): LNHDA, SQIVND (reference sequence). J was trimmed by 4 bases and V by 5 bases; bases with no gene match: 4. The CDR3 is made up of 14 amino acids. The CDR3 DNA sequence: TGTGCCAGTAGTCCCCGGGACAGGGGCACTGAAGCTTTCTTT. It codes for CASSPRDRGTEAFF.

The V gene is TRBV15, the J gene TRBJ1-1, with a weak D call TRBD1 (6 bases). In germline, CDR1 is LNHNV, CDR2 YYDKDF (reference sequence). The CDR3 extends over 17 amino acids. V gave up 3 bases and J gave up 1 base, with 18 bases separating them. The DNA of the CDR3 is TGTGCCACCAGCAGCCGACAGGACGGGGGTCGGAACACTGAAGCTTTCTTT. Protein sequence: CATSSRQDGGRNTEAFF.

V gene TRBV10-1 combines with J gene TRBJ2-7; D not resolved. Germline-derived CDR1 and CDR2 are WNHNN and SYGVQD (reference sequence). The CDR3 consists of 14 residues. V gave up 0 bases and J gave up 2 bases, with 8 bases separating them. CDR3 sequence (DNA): TGCGCCAGCAGTGAGTCACTGCTGCCCTACGAGCAGTACTTC. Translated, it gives CASSESLLPYEQYF.

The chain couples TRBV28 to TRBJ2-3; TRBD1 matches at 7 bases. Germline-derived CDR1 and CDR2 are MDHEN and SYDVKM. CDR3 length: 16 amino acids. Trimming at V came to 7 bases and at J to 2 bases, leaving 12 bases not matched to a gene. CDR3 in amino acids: CASNSQHRGITDTQYF. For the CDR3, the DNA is TGTGCCAGCAACTCCCAGCACAGGGGAATCACAGATACGCAGTATTTT.

The CDR3 DNA reads TGTGCCAGCAGCTTAGGTAGGGGAGTTCTATCCTACGAGCAGTACTTC. It translates to CASSLGRGVLSYEQYF. V is TRBV7-2 and J is TRBJ2-7; either TRBD1 or TRBD2 may fit D (5 bases each). From germline, CDR1 is SGHTA and CDR2 FQGNSA. This CDR3 contains 16 residues. Trimming took off 1 base at V and 1 base at J, with 14 bases between the two ends.

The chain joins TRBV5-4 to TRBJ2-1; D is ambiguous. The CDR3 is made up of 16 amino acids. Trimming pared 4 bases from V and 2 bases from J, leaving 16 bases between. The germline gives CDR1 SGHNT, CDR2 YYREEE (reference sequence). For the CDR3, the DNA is TGTGCCAGCAGCCCCGCCGGGCCGACCCCCTACAATGAGCAGTTCTTC. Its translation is CASSPAGPTPYNEQFF. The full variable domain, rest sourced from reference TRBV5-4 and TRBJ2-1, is ETGVTQSPTHLIKTRGQQVTLRCSSQSGHNTVSWYQQALGQGPQFIFQYYREEENGRGNFPPRFSGLQFPNYSSELNVNALELDDSALYLCASSPAGPTPYNEQFFGPGTRLTVL.

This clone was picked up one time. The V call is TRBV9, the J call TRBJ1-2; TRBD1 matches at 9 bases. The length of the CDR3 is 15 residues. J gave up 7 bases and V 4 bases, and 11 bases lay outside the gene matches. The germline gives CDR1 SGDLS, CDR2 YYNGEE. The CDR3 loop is CASSPSAQGASGYTF. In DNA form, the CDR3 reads TGTGCCAGCAGCCCCTCGGCACAGGGGGCGTCTGGCTACACCTTC.

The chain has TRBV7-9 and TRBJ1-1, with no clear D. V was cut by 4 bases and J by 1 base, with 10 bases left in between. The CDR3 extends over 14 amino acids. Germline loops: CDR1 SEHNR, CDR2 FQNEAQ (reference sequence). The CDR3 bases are TGTGCCAGCAGCTCTGCTGGTAGGAACACTGAAGCTTTCTTT. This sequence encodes CASSSAGRNTEAFF.

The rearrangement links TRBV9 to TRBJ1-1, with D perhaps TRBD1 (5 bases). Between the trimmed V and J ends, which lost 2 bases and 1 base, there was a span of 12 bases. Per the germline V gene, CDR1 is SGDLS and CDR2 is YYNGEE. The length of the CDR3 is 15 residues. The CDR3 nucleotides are TGTGCCAGCAGCGTTTCCGCCCAGGGGAACACTGAAGCTTTCTTT. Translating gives CASSVSAQGNTEAFF.

The CDR3 coding sequence is TGTGCCAGCAGTTACGACCGGACAGGGGGCGGCACTGAAGCTTTCTTT. This gives the protein CASSYDRTGGGTEAFF. The chain joins TRBV6-5 to TRBJ1-1; TRBD1 matches at 11 bases. With 2 bases clipped from V and 4 bases from J, the junction kept 6 bases outside the gene matches. The CDR3 length is 16 residues. Germline-derived CDR1 and CDR2 are MNHEY and SVGAGI.

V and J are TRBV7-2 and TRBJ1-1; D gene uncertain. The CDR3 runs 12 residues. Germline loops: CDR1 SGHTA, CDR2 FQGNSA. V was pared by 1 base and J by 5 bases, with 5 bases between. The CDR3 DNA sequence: TGTGCCAGCAGCTTAGAGAGGACTGAAGCTTTCTTT. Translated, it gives CASSLERTEAFF.

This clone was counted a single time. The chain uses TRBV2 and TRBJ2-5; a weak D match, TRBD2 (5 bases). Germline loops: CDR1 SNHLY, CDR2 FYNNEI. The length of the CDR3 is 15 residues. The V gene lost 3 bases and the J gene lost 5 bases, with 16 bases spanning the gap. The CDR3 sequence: CASSDGRGSLETQYF. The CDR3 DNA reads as TGTGCCAGCAGTGATGGTCGGGGTAGTCTTGAGACCCAGTACTTC.

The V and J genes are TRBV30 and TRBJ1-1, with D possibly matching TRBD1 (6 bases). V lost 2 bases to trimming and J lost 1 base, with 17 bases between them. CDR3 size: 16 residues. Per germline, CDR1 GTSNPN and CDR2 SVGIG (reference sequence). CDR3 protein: CAWSKVTGWKNTEAFF. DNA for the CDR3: TGTGCCTGGAGTAAGGTTACAGGGTGGAAGAACACTGAAGCTTTCTTT.

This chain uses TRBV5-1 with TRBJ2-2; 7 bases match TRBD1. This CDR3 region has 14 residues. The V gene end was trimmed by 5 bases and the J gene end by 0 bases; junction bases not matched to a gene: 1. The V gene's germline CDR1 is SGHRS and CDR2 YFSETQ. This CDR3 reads CASRGGSNTGELFF. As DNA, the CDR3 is TGCGCCAGCAGAGGGGGCTCGAACACCGGGGAGCTGTTTTTT.

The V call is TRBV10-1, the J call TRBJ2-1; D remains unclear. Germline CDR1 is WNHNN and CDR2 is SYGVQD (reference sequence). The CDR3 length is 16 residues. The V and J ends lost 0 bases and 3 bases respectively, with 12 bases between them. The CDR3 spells CASSESGKKFYNEQFF. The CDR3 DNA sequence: TGCGCCAGCAGTGAGTCTGGTAAGAAGTTCTACAATGAGCAGTTCTTC.

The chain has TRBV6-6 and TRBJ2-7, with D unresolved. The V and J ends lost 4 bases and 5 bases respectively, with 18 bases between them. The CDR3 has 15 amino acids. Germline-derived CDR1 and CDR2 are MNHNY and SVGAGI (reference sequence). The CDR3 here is CASSSQTTVVHEQYF. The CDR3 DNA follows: TGTGCCAGCAGTTCCCAAACGACGGTAGTACACGAGCAGTACTTC.

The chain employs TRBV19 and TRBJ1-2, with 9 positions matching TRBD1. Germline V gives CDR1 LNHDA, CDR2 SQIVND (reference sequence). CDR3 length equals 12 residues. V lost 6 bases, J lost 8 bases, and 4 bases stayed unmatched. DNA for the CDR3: TGTGCCAGTAGCAGGACAGGGGAAGGCTACACCTTC. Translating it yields CASSRTGEGYTF.